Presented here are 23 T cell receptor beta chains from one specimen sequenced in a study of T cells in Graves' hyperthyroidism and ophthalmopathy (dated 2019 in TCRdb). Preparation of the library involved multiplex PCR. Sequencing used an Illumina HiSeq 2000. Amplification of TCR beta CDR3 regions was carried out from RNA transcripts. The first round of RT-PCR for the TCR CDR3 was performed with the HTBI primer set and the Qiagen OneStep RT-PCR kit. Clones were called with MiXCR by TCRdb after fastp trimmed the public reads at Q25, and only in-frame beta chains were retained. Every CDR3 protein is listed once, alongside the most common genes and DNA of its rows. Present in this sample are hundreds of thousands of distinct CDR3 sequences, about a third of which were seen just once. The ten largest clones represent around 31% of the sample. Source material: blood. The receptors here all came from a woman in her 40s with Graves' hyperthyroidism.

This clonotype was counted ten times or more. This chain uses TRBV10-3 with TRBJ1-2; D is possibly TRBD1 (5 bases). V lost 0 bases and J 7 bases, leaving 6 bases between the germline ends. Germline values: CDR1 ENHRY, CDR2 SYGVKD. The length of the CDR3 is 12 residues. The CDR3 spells CAISESGAGYTF. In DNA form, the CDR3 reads TGTGCCATCAGTGAGTCCGGGGCTGGCTACACCTTC.

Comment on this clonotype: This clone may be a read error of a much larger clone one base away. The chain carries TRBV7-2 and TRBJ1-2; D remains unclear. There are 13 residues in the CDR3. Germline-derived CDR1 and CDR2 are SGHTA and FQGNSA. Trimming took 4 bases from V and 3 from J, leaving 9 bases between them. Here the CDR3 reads CASSSKSHYGYTF. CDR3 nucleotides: TGTGCCAGCAGCTCGAAAAGCCACTATGGCTACACCTTC.

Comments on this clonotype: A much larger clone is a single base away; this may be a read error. The CDR3 DNA follows: TGTGCCATCAGTGGGTCCACAAGCACCTACGAGCAGTACTTC. The encoded protein is CAISGSTSTYEQYF. The rearrangement joins TRBV10-3 to TRBJ2-7; D ambiguous. The ends were cut back, 4 bases at V and 2 bases at J, with 12 bases in the middle. CDR3 length equals 14 residues. Germline V gives CDR1 ENHRY, CDR2 SYGVKD.

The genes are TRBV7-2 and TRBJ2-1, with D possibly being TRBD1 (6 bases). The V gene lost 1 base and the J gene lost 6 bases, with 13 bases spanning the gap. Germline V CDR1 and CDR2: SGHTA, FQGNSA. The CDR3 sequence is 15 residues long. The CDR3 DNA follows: TGTGCCAGCAGCTTAGTATTTGGGGGCCTCAATGAGCAGTTCTTC. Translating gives CASSLVFGGLNEQFF.

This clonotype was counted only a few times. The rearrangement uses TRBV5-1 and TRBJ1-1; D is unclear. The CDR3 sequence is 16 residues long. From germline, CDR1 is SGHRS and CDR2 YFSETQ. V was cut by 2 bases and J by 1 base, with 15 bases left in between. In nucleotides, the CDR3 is TGCGCCAGCAGCTTCTCGGGAGCCGAAAGGAACACTGAAGCTTTCTTT. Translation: CASSFSGAERNTEAFF.

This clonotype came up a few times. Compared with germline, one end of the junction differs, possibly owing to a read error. The CDR3 coding sequence is TGTGCCAGCAGCTTGGCCGTAGGACAGCCTGCCTACGAGCAGTGCTTC. The encoded protein is CASSLAVGQPAYEQCF. V is TRBV7-9 and J is TRBJ2-7; D possibly corresponds to TRBD1 (6 bases). The germline gives CDR1 SEHNR, CDR2 FQNEAQ (reference sequence). This CDR3 region has 16 residues.

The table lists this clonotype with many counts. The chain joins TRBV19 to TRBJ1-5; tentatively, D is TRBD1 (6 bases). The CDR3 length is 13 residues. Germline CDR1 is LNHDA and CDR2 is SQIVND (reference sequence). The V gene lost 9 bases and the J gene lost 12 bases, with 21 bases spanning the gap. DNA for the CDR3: TGTGCCAGCGCACTAGAGGGGGAGGGACTCCAGCATTTT. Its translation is CASALEGEGLQHF.

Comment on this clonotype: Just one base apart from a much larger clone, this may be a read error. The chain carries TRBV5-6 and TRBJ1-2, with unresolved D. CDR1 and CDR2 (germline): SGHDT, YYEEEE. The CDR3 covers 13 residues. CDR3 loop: CASSLSSGLGCTF. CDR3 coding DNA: TGTGCCAGCAGCTTGAGTTCCGGGCTTGGCTGCACCTTC.

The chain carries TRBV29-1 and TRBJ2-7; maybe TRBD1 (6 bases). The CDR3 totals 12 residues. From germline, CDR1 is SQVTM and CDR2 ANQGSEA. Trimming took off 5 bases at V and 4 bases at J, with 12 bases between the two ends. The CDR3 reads CSVRQGWYEQYF. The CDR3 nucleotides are TGCAGCGTTCGGCAGGGGTGGTACGAGCAGTACTTC.

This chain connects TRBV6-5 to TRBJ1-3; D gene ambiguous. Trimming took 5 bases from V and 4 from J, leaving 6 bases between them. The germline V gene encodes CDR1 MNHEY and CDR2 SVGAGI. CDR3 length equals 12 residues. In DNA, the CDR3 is TGTGCCAGCAGTGAAATCGGAAACACCATATATTTT. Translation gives CASSEIGNTIYF.

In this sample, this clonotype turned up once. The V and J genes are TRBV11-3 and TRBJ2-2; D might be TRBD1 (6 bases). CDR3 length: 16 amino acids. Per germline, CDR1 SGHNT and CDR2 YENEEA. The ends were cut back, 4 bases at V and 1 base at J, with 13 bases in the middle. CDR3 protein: CASSSTPTGNTGELFF. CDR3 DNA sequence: TGTGCCAGCAGCTCTACCCCGACAGGGAACACCGGGGAGCTGTTTTTT. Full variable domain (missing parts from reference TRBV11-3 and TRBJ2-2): EAGVVQSPRYKIIEKKQPVAFWCNPISGHNTLYWYLQNLGQGPELLIRYENEEAVDDSQLPKDRFSAERLKGVDSTLKIQPAELGDSAVYLCASSSTPTGNTGELFFGEGSRLTVL.

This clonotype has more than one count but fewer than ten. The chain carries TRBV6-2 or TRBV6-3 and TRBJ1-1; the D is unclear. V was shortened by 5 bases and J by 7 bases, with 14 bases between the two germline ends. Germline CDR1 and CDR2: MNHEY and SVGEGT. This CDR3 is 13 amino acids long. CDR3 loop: CASSDPGKYEAFF. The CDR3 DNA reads TGTGCCAGCAGTGACCCCGGGAAATATGAAGCTTTCTTT.

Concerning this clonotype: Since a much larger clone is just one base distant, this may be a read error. Written as DNA, the CDR3 is TGTGCCAGCAGTGGAGGACAGGGGGCCGTGGCTAATGAAAAACTGTTTTTT. Protein sequence: CASSGGQGAVANEKLFF. The V call is TRBV2, the J call TRBJ1-4; 11 bases are a match to TRBD1. Trimming cost V 4 bases and J 3 bases; bases outside gene matches: 7. The germline gives CDR1 SNHLY, CDR2 FYNNEI. The CDR3 runs 17 residues. Based on the CDR3 plus reference TRBV2 and TRBJ1-4, the full variable domain is EPEVTQTPSHQVTQMGQEVILRCVPISNHLYFYWYRQILGQKVEFLVSFYNNEISEKSEIFDDQFSVERPDGSNFTLKIRSTKLEDSAMYFCASSGGQGAVANEKLFFGSGTQLSVL.

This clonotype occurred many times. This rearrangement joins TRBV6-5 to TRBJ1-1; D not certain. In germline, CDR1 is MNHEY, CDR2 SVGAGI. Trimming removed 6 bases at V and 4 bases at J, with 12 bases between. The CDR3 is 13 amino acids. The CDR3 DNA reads TGTGCCAGCAGATGGATAATGGGCACTGAAGCTTTCTTT. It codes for CASRWIMGTEAFF.

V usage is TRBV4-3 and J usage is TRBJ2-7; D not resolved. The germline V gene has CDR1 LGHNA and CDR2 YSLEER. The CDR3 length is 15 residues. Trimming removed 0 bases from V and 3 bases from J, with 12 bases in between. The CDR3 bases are TGCGCCAGCAGCCAAGATCAACTGTTAGTCTACGAGCAGTACTTC. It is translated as CASSQDQLLVYEQYF.

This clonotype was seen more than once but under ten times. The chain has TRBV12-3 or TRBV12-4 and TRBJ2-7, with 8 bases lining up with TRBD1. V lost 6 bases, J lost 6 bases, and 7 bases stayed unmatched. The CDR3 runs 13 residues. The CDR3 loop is CASSYRGRSEQYF. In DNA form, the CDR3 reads TGTGCCAGCAGCTACAGGGGGAGAAGCGAGCAGTACTTC.

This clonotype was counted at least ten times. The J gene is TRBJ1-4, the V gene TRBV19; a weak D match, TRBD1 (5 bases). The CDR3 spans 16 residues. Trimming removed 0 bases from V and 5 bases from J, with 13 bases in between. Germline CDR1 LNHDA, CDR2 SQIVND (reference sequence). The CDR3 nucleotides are TGTGCCAGTAGTATAGAAGTCCGGGACGGGAATGAAAAACTGTTTTTT. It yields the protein CASSIEVRDGNEKLFF.

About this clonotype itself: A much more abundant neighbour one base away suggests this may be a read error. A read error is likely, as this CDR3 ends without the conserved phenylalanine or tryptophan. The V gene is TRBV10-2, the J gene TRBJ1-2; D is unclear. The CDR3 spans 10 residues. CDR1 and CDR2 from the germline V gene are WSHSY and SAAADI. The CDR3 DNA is TGTGCCAGCAGACTCGGGGGCTACACCATC. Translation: CASRLGGYTI.

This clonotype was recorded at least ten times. The CDR3 DNA follows: TGTGCCAGCAGTTCAACTCCCTTCAGGGGCGGCTACACCTTC. Its translation is CASSSTPFRGGYTF. The chain joins TRBV5-6 to TRBJ1-2; D might be TRBD1 (6 bases). Germline V gene lookup returns CDR1 SGHDT and CDR2 YYEEEE. Trimming shortened V by 5 bases and J by 8 bases, and 19 bases separated the two germline ends. The CDR3 has 14 amino acids. Supplemented by reference TRBV5-6 and TRBJ1-2, the full variable domain reads DAGVTQSPTHLIKTRGQQVTLRCSPKSGHDTVSWYQQALGQGPQFIFQYYEEEERQRGNFPDRFSGHQFPNYSSELNVNALLLGDSALYLCASSSTPFRGGYTFGSGTRLTVV.

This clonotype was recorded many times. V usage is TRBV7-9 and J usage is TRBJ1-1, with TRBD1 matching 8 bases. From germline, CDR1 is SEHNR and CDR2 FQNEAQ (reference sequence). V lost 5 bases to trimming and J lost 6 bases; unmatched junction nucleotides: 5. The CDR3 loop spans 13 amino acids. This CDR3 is CASSGQGRAEAFF. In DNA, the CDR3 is TGTGCCAGCAGCGGACAGGGTAGGGCTGAAGCTTTCTTT.

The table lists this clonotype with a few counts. The CDR3 spells CASSRGGAAYEQYF. CDR3 in DNA: TGTGCCAGCAGCCGAGGGGGGGCAGCCTACGAGCAGTACTTC. The chain recombines TRBV11-2 with TRBJ2-7; D is perhaps TRBD2 (7 bases). Trimming left V 5 bases short and J 2 bases short, with 13 bases between. CDR1 and CDR2 (germline): SGHAT, FQNNGV. This CDR3 is built from 14 residues.

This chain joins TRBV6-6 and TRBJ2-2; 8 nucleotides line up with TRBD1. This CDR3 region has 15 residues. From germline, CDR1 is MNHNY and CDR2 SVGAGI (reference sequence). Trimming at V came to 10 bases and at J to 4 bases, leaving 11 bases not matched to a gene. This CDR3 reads CATLQGAVATGELFF. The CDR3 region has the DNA TGTGCCACTCTCCAGGGGGCGGTGGCCACCGGGGAGCTGTTTTTT.

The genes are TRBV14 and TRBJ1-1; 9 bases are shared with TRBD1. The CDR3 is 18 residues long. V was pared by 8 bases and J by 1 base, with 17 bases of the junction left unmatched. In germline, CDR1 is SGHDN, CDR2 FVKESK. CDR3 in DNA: TGTGCCAGCTCACATAACCCTACCACAGGGGGCGAGAACACTGAAGCTTTCTTT. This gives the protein CASSHNPTTGGENTEAFF.